This TCR beta chain comes out of a study of shared clonotypes between healthy human individuals. Whole-study context: CD8 memory received one plate per donor, CD8 naive two, CD4 memory three and CD4 naive three.

J gave up 5 bases and V 4 bases, and 5 bases lay outside the gene matches. Per germline, CDR1 SNHLY and CDR2 FYNNEI. This CDR3 is built from 16 residues. Using approximately 200 ng DNA, around 30,000 T cell genomes, the sorted-subset replicate PCRs were run. Methods used by the authors: From ImmunoSEQ came sequences covering only the junction and carrying no quality scores, so filtering differed. Sequenced by immunoSEQ multiplex PCR; TCRdb stores in-frame clones only, minus some. D and trimming come from the DNA, and the V and J calls and clone size come from that table. In the table there are a few million clones, 90% to 95% of which are singletons.

The sample consisted of naive CD4+ T cells sorted from blood. The subset denotes: CD45RA+ positively selected. The receptor was isolated from a man aged 18 to 29 in good health. This chain joins TRBV2 and TRBJ1-4, with 12 nucleotides matching TRBD1. The CDR3: CASSAVGTGGNEKLFF. The CDR3 nucleotides read TGTGCCAGCAGTGCTGTTGGGACAGGGGGCAATGAAAAACTGTTTTTT.